This is a list of T cell receptor beta chains from one sample in a study of T cells after yellow fever vaccination. TCRdb re-analysed the 5' RACE reads in MiXCR, keeping a single row per CDR3 protein. The data hold hundreds of thousands of distinct CDR3 sequences, with approximately 18% observed a single time. This specimen was PBMCs, taken before the yellow fever booster vaccination. These receptors all stem from a man aged 18 to 30 who received the YFV17D yellow fever vaccine. Both conserved end residues are part of each CDR3. The order of the fields is D gene, J gene, V gene, clone size, CDR3 length, CDR3 protein, CDR3 DNA. A D gene is named only where the DNA matches it firmly. Clone size is given for some rows only: seen once, a few or many times, or a class if the clone is expanded.

>.|TRBJ2-3|TRBV6-2/TRBV6-3|.|14
CASRDSPGTDTQYF
TGTGCCAGCAGGGACTCCCCCGGGACAGATACGCAGTATTTT
>.|TRBJ1-1|TRBV4-1|few|14
CASGTYGGSVEAFF
TGCGCCAGCGGGACATATGGGGGGTCCGTTGAAGCTTTCTTT
>.|TRBJ2-7|TRBV6-5|.|15
CASSRSSGVPYEQYF
TGTGCCAGCAGTCGCAGCAGCGGAGTCCCCTACGAGCAGTACTTC
>TRBD2|TRBJ2-5|TRBV5-4|few|17
CASSADGLAVSGETQYF
TGTGCCAGCAGCGCGGATGGACTAGCGGTTTCAGGAGAGACCCAGTACTTC
>.|TRBJ2-2|TRBV4-3|.|14
CASTQTDGTGELFF
TGCGCCAGCACCCAAACGGACGGCACCGGGGAGCTGTTTTTT
>TRBD1|TRBJ2-5|TRBV2|.|15
CASSLDRAGLETQYF
TGTGCCAGCAGTTTGGACAGGGCTGGGTTGGAGACCCAGTACTTC
>TRBD2|TRBJ2-1|TRBV4-3|few|15
CASSRTSGGVGEQFF
TGCGCCAGCAGCCGGACAAGCGGGGGGGTGGGTGAGCAGTTCTTC
>TRBD1|TRBJ2-2|TRBV4-1|few|16
CASSRSPGQGTGELFF
TGCGCCAGCAGCCGCAGCCCGGGACAGGGTACGGGGGAGCTGTTTTTT
>.|TRBJ1-5|TRBV27|.|14
CASSFTGLNQPQHF
TGTGCCAGCAGTTTTACAGGCTTGAATCAGCCCCAGCATTTT
>TRBD2|TRBJ2-1|TRBV12-3/TRBV12-4|few|15
CASILTSGGIDEQFF
TGTGCCAGCATCCTTACTAGCGGGGGGATCGATGAGCAGTTCTTC
>.|TRBJ1-1|TRBV28|.|12
CASSLEGLQAFF
TGTGCCAGCAGTTTGGAGGGGTTGCAAGCTTTCTTT
>TRBD2|TRBJ2-1|TRBV6-5|few|14
CASGRSGGGNEQFF
TGTGCCAGCGGGCGGAGCGGGGGGGGAAATGAGCAGTTCTTC
>.|TRBJ1-1|TRBV6-5|.|15
CASSYSQGTVTEAFF
TGTGCCAGCAGTTACTCCCAAGGGACCGTCACTGAAGCTTTCTTT
>.|TRBJ2-3|TRBV2|few|11
CASSSAGAQYF
TGTGCCAGCAGTTCGGCCGGGGCGCAGTATTTT
>TRBD2|TRBJ2-3|TRBV29-1|.|15
CSGRTSGGVSDTQYF
TGCAGCGGCCGTACTAGCGGGGGGGTCTCAGATACGCAGTATTTT
>.|TRBJ2-3|TRBV7-2|few|13
CASSPHFWDTQYF
TGTGCCAGCAGCCCACACTTCTGGGATACGCAGTATTTT
>.|TRBJ1-6|TRBV7-8|few|14
CASSLGAQVLALHF
TGTGCCAGCAGCTTAGGGGCCCAGGTATTGGCCCTCCACTTT